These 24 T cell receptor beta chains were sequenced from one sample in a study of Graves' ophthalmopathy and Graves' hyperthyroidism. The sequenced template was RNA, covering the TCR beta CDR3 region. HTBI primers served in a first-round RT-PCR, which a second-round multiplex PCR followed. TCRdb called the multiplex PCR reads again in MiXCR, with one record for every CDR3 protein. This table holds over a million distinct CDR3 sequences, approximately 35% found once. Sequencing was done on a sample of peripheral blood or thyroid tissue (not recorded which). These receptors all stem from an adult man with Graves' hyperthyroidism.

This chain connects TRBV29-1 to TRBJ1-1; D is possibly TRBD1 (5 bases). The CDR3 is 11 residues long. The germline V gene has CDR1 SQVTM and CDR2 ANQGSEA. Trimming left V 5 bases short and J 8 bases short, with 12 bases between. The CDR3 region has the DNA TGCAGCGTTAAGGGGCAGGTAGAAGCTTTCTTT. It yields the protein CSVKGQVEAFF.

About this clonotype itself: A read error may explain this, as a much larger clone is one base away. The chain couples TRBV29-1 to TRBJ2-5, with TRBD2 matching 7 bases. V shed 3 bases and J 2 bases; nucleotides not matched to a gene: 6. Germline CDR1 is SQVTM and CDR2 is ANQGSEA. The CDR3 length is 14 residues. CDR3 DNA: TGCAGCGTTGAGGGGCGGGGGAGTCAAGAGACCCAGTACTTC. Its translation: CSVEGRGSQETQYF.

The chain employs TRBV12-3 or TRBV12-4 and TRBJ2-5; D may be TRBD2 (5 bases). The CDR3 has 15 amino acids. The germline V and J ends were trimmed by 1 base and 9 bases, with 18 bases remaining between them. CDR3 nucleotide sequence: TGTGCCAGCAGTTTAGACGGGATCGGCAATCAGCCCCAGTACTTC. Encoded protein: CASSLDGIGNQPQYF.

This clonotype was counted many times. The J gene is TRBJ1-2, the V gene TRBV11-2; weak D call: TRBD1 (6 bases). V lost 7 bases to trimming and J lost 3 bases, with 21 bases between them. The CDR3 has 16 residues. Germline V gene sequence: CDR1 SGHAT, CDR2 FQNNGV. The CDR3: CASNPKRTAQDYGYTF. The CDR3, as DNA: TGTGCCAGCAACCCAAAACGGACAGCACAAGACTATGGCTACACCTTC.

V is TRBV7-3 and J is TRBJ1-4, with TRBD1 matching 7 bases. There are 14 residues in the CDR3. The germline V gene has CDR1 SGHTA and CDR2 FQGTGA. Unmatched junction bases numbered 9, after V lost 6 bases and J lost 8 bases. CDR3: CASSDRDTGEKLFF. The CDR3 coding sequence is TGTGCCAGCAGTGACAGGGACACCGGGGAAAAACTGTTTTTT.

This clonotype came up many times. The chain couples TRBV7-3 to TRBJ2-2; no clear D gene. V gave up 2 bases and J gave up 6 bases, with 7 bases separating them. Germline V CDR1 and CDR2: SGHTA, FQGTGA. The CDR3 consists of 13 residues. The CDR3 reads CASSLYSAGELFF. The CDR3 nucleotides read TGTGCCAGCAGCTTATACTCGGCCGGGGAGCTGTTTTTT.

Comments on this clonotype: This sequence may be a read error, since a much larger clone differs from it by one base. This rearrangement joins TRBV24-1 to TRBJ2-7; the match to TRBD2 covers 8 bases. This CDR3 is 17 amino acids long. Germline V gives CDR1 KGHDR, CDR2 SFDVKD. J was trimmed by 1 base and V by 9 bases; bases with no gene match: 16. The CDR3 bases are TGTGCCACCCCGTTCGGGAGGGGTGCCTGCGGTTCCTACGAGCAGTACTTC. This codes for CATPFGRGACGSYEQYF.

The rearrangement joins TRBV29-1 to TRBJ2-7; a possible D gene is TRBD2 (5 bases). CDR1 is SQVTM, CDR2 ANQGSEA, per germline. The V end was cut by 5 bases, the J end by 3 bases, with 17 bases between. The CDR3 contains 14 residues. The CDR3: CSVTFAGLGYEQYF. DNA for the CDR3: TGCAGCGTTACTTTTGCGGGTCTGGGCTACGAGCAGTACTTC.

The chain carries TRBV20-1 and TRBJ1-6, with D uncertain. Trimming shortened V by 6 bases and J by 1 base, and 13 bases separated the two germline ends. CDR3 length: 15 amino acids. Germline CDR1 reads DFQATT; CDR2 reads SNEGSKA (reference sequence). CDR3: CSAPWGPSYNSPLHF. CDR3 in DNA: TGCAGTGCCCCGTGGGGTCCATCCTATAATTCACCCCTCCACTTT.

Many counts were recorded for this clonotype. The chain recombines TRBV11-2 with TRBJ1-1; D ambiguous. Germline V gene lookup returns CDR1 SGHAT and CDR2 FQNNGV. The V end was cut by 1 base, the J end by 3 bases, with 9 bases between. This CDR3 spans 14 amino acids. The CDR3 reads CASSLVYGDTEAFF. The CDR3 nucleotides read TGTGCCAGCAGCTTAGTCTATGGGGACACTGAAGCTTTCTTT.

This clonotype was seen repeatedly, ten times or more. The CDR3 here is CASTKARGVQYF. CDR3 bases: TGTGCCAGCACCAAGGCGAGGGGAGTGCAGTACTTC. The rearrangement uses TRBV13 and TRBJ2-7; D could derive from TRBD1 or TRBD2 (5 bases each). V lost 7 bases, J lost 9 bases, and 16 bases lay in between. Germline V lookup: CDR1 PRHDT, CDR2 FYEKMQ (reference sequence). This CDR3 has 12 residues.

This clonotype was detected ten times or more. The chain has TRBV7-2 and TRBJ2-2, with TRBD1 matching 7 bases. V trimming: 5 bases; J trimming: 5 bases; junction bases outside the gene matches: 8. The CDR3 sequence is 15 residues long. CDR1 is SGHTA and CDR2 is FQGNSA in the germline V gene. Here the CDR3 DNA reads TGTGCCAGCAGCAGATACAGGGGAGATACCGGGGAGCTGTTTTTT. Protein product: CASSRYRGDTGELFF. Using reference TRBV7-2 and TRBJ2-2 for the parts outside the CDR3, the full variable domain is GAGVSQSPSNKVTEKGKDVELRCDPISGHTALYWYRQSLGQGLEFLIYFQGNSAPDKSGLPSDRFSAERTGGSVSTLTIQRTQQEDSAVYLCASSRYRGDTGELFFGEGSRLTVL.

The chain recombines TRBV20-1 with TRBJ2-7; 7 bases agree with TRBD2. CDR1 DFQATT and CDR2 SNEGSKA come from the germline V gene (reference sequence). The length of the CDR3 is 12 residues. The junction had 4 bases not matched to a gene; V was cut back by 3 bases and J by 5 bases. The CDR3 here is CSASGRSHEQYF. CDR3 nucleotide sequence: TGCAGTGCTAGCGGGAGGAGCCACGAGCAGTACTTC.

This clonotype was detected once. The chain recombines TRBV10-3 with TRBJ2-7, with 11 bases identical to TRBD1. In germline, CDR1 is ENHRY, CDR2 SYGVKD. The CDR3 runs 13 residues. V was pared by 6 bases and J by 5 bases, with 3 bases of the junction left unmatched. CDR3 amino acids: CAIRPGQGDEQYF. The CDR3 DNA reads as TGTGCCATCAGACCGGGACAGGGGGACGAGCAGTACTTC.

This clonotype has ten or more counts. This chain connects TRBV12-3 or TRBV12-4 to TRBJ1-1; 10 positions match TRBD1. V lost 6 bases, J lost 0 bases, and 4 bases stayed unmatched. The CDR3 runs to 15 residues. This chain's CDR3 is CASRRQGAMNTEAFF. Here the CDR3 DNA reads TGTGCCAGCAGGAGACAGGGGGCCATGAACACTGAAGCTTTCTTT.

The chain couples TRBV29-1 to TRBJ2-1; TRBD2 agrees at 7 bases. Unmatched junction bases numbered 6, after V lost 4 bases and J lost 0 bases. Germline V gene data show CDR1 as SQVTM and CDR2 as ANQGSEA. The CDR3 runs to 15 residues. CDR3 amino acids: CSVVSGASSYNEQFF. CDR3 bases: TGCAGCGTTGTCAGCGGGGCGAGCTCCTACAATGAGCAGTTCTTC.

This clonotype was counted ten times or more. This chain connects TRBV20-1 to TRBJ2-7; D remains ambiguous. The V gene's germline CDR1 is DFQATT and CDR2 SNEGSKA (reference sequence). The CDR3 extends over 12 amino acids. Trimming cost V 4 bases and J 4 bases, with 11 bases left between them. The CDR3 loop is CSAKDGAYEQYF. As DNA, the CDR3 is TGCAGTGCTAAAGACGGAGCGTACGAGCAGTACTTC.

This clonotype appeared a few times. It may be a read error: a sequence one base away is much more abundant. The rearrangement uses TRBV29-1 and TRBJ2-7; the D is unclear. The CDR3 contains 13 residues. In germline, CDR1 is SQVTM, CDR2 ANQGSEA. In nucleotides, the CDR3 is TGCAGCGCCTTCGAGTCCCTTTCCTACGGGCAGTACTTC. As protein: CSAFESLSYGQYF.

The DNA of the CDR3 is TGTGCCAGCAGCTTTGGGGGGGCGCGATATAATTCACCCCTCCACTTT. Amino acids: CASSFGGARYNSPLHF. This chain joins TRBV7-9 and TRBJ1-6, with D perhaps matching TRBD1 (6 bases). The germline V gene has CDR1 SEHNR and CDR2 FQNEAQ (reference sequence). The CDR3 loop spans 16 amino acids. Deletions cut 3 bases from V and 4 bases from J, with 13 bases between.

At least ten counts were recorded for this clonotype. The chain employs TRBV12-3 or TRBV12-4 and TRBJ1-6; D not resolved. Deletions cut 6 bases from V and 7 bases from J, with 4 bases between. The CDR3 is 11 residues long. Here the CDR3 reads CASRQNSPLHF. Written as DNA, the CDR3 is TGTGCCAGCAGACAAAATTCACCCCTCCACTTT.

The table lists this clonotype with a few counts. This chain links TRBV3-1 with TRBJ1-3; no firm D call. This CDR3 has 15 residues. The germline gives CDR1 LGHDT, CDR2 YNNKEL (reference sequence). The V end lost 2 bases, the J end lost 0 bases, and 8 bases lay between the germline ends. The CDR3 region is CASSQKRVSGNTIYF. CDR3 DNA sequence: TGTGCCAGCAGCCAAAAGCGGGTCTCTGGAAACACCATATATTTT.

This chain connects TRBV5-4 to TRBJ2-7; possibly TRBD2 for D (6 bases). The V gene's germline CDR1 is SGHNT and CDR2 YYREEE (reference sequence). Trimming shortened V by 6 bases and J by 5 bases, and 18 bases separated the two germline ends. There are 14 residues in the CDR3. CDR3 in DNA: TGTGCCAGCAACTCTCCCAAGGGAGGCCACGAGCAGTACTTC. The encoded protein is CASNSPKGGHEQYF.

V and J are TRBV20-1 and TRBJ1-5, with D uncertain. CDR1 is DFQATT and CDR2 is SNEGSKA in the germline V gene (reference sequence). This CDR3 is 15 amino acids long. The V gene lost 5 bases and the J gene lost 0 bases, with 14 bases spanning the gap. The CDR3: CSAADGKDSNQPQHF. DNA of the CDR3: TGCAGTGCTGCGGACGGGAAAGATAGCAATCAGCCCCAGCATTTT.

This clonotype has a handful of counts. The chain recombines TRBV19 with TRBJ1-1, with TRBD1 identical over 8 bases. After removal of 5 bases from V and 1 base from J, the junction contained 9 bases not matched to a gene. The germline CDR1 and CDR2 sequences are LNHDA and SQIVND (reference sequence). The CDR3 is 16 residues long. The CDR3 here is CASSPSGGDENTEAFF. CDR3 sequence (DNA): TGTGCCAGTAGTCCCTCAGGGGGCGACGAGAACACTGAAGCTTTCTTT.